The 9 T cell receptor beta chains listed next were all sequenced from one sample in a study of Graves' ophthalmopathy and Graves' hyperthyroidism (dated by TCRdb to 2016 to 2019). The data were produced on an Illumina HiSeq 2000. For repertoire sequencing, the TCR beta CDR3 regions were amplified from RNA transcripts. The first round of RT-PCR was done with HTBI primers and the Qiagen OneStep RT-PCR kit, and was followed by a second round of multiplex PCR, then size selection and purification. TCRdb reprocessing: public reads trimmed at Q25 with fastp, clones called with MiXCR, in-frame beta chains kept. Merged by CDR3 protein, the rows form single entries marked with the most common genes and DNA. The sample contains about 380,000 distinct CDR3 sequences, over 15% of them found a single time. Around 6.6% of the sample is held by the ten biggest clonotypes. Material for sequencing was peripheral blood. Every receptor here comes from a woman aged 18-29 years with stable Graves' hyperthyroidism. Donor details come from another sample of the same person, matched by shared clones.

This clonotype appeared many times. The chain employs TRBV6-2 or TRBV6-3 and TRBJ1-1, with D possibly matching TRBD1 (6 bases). Germline CDR1 and CDR2: MNHEY and SVGEGT. Trimming left V 2 bases short and J 5 bases short, with 12 bases between. The CDR3 extends over 14 amino acids. As DNA, the CDR3 is TGTGCCAGCAGTTACGGTAGGGGGAATACTGAAGCTTTCTTT. This translates into CASSYGRGNTEAFF.

For this clonotype: One base away lies a much larger clone, so this may be a sequencing read error. No conserved phenylalanine or tryptophan is present at the end of the CDR3, so a read error is the likely explanation. V is TRBV29-1 and J is TRBJ1-2; no clear D gene. Germline assignment: CDR1 SQVTM and CDR2 ANQGSEA. The CDR3 covers 14 residues. With 3 bases removed from V and 0 bases from J, the gap between germline ends came to 11 bases. CDR3 protein: CSVEGRFANYGYTL. For the CDR3, the DNA is TGCAGCGTTGAGGGGAGGTTCGCTAACTATGGCTACACCCTC.

This clonotype was observed many times. The V gene is TRBV2, the J gene TRBJ1-1, with 7 bases that match TRBD1. Germline V gives CDR1 SNHLY, CDR2 FYNNEI. V was clipped by 2 bases and J by 7 bases; unmatched bases: 1. The CDR3 is 12 amino acids. The CDR3 spells CASSETGVEAFF. Written as DNA, the CDR3 is TGTGCCAGCAGTGAAACAGGGGTTGAAGCTTTCTTT. Complete variable domain (other parts from reference TRBV2 and TRBJ1-1): EPEVTQTPSHQVTQMGQEVILRCVPISNHLYFYWYRQILGQKVEFLVSFYNNEISEKSEIFDDQFSVERPDGSNFTLKIRSTKLEDSAMYFCASSETGVEAFFGQGTRLTVV.

Many counts were recorded for this clonotype. The chain links TRBV7-8 to TRBJ1-5, with TRBD1 matching over 7 bases. Germline trimming cut 4 bases from V and 0 bases from J; bases unmatched to any gene: 9. Germline CDR1 is SGHVS and CDR2 is FQNEAQ. The CDR3 is 17 amino acids. Here the CDR3 reads CASSWEQGSNSNQPQHF. CDR3 nucleotide sequence: TGTGCCAGCAGCTGGGAACAGGGGTCTAATAGCAATCAGCCCCAGCATTTT.

This clonotype was observed at least ten times. This chain connects TRBV19 to TRBJ1-3; possibly TRBD1 for D (5 bases). Germline V gives CDR1 LNHDA, CDR2 SQIVND (reference sequence). The V end lost 6 bases, the J end lost 5 bases, and 17 bases lay between the germline ends. The CDR3 loop spans 15 amino acids. DNA of the CDR3: TGTGCCAGTAGCTACAGGAACCCATCGAGAAACACCATATATTTT. Translated: CASSYRNPSRNTIYF.

This clonotype occurred many times. The V gene is TRBV6-5, the J gene TRBJ1-2; D is perhaps TRBD1 (5 bases). Trimming stripped 3 bases from V and 5 bases from J, with 13 bases between. The germline gives CDR1 MNHEY, CDR2 SVGAGI. This CDR3 spans 14 amino acids. CDR3 DNA sequence: TGTGCCAGCAGTTATATGGGACTGGGGTATGGCTACACCTTC. Translating gives CASSYMGLGYGYTF.

This clonotype appeared a few times. This rearrangement joins TRBV28 to TRBJ2-5; D not certain. Germline CDR1 reads MDHEN; CDR2 reads SYDVKM. CDR3 size: 15 residues. V was cut by 2 bases and J by 2 bases, with 12 bases left in between. The CDR3 is CASSLGLVRQETQYF. Here the CDR3 DNA reads TGTGCCAGCAGTTTAGGTTTGGTTCGTCAAGAGACCCAGTACTTC.

This clonotype was detected a few times. CDR3: CASSPQMTTRGNIQYF. For the CDR3, the DNA is TGTGCCAGCAGCCCGCAGATGACCACGCGGGGAAACATTCAGTACTTC. The rearrangement joins TRBV3-1 to TRBJ2-4, with TRBD2 as a possible D gene (6 bases). Germline loops: CDR1 LGHDT, CDR2 YNNKEL (reference sequence). Trimming took 4 bases from V and 6 from J, leaving 19 bases between them. This CDR3 region has 16 residues.

This clonotype appeared a few times. Sequence at one end of the junction differs from germline and may be a read error. V gene TRBV29-1 combines with J gene TRBJ2-7; 7 bases line up with TRBD2. This CDR3 is built from 14 residues. Germline CDR1 is SQVTM and CDR2 is ANQGSEA. CDR3 in amino acids: CSVEGGGDSYEQCF. The CDR3 bases are TGCAGCGTTGAAGGGGGGGGGGACTCCTACGAGCAGTGCTTC.